Below are 28 T cell receptor beta chains sequenced from a single sample in a study of blood T cell repertoires in COVID-19. The table came from immunoSEQ multiplex PCR; TCRdb's copy has only in-frame clones and leaves some out. The repertoire consists of about 400,000 clones, with just under 90% occurring once and the leading ten covering 1.7%. Sequencing was performed on PBMCs or T cells enriched from blood (not recorded which). The origin of the receptors is a young woman who had recovered from COVID-19.

Remarks on this clone: Other DNA sequences of this sample code for an identical CDR3. The chain employs TRBV6-5 and TRBJ2-7; 7 nucleotides match TRBD1. The CDR3 sequence is 14 residues long. Trimming at V came to 1 base and at J to 4 bases, leaving 4 bases not matched to a gene. Germline CDR1 MNHEY, CDR2 SVGAGI. CDR3 nucleotides: TGTGCCAGCAGTTACTTGACAGGGAGTTACGAGCAGTACTTC. It encodes CASSYLTGSYEQYF.

The chain recombines TRBV11-2 with TRBJ1-2, with 7 bases lining up with TRBD1. CDR1 is SGHAT and CDR2 is FQNNGV in the germline V gene. This CDR3 region has 15 residues. After removal of 5 bases from V and 7 bases from J, the junction contained 13 bases not matched to a gene. This chain's CDR3 is CASSIRQGRVSGYTF. The CDR3 DNA sequence: TGTGCCAGCAGCATTCGACAGGGACGTGTGTCTGGCTACACCTTC.

In its sample, this clone was seen once. The CDR3 spells CASSQGRTSGQQFF. CDR3 DNA sequence: TGCGCCAGCAGCCAAGGGAGGACTAGCGGGCAACAGTTCTTC. The rearrangement links TRBV4-3 to TRBJ2-1, with 11 bases fitting TRBD2. The CDR3 is 14 amino acids. Germline V CDR1 and CDR2: LGHNA, YSLEER. V lost 1 base to trimming and J lost 13 bases; unmatched junction nucleotides: 6.

This clone was recorded a few times. The chain couples TRBV28 to TRBJ2-1, with a weak D call TRBD1 (6 bases). This CDR3 contains 11 residues. Germline CDR1 is MDHEN and CDR2 is SYDVKM. The V end lost 6 bases, the J end lost 9 bases, and 9 bases lay between the germline ends. The CDR3 spells CASSYRVEQFF. The CDR3 DNA follows: TGTGCCAGCAGCTACAGGGTTGAGCAGTTCTTC.

The V gene is TRBV10-3, the J gene TRBJ2-7, with a possible D match to TRBD2 (5 bases). This CDR3 has 15 amino acids. Germline CDR1 is ENHRY and CDR2 is SYGVKD. Trimming took off 3 bases at V and 1 base at J, with 13 bases between the two ends. The CDR3 nucleotides are TGTGCCATCAGTGAAAGGACTGGCAAATCCTACGAGCAGTACTTC. It codes for CAISERTGKSYEQYF.

The chain employs TRBV21-1 and TRBJ1-6; the table assigns TRBD1, which was not confirmed against the DNA. TRBV21-1 counts as a pseudogene. There are 15 residues in the CDR3. The CDR3 DNA is TGTGCCAGCAGCAAGGGGCAGCACTATAATTCACCCCTCCACTTT. It translates to CASSKGQHYNSPLHF.

A single count supports this clone. The chain employs TRBV7-9 and TRBJ1-4; D gene unclear. Germline lookup yields CDR1 SEHNR and CDR2 FQNEAQ (reference sequence). The CDR3 has 15 amino acids. The V end was cut by 1 base, the J end by 7 bases, with 13 bases between. The CDR3 DNA sequence: TGTGCCAGCAGCTTAGGGGCAGGCGTTGGTGAAAAACTGTTTTTT. This translates into CASSLGAGVGEKLFF. Together with reference TRBV7-9 and TRBJ1-4, the CDR3 gives the full variable domain: DTGVSQNPRHKITKRGQNVTFRCDPISEHNRLYWYRQTLGQGPEFLTYFQNEAQLEKSRLLSDRFSAERPKGSFSTLEIQRTEQGDSAMYLCASSLGAGVGEKLFFGSGTQLSVL.

V gene TRBV7-9 combines with J gene TRBJ2-1; no clear D. The CDR3 runs 15 residues. Trimming shortened V by 0 bases and J by 3 bases, and 9 bases separated the two germline ends. Germline V lookup: CDR1 SEHNR, CDR2 FQNEAQ (reference sequence). CDR3 residues: CASSLAPISYNEQFF. CDR3 DNA: TGTGCCAGCAGCTTAGCCCCCATTAGCTACAATGAGCAGTTCTTC.

V is TRBV30 and J is TRBJ1-4, with unresolved D. CDR3 length: 14 amino acids. Trimming left V 5 bases short and J 0 bases short, with 10 bases between. Germline CDR1 GTSNPN, CDR2 SVGIG (reference sequence). DNA of the CDR3: TGTGCCTGGGGAAGAGTGGCAACTAATGAAAAACTGTTTTTT. Protein: CAWGRVATNEKLFF. Full variable domain (missing parts from reference TRBV30 and TRBJ1-4): SQTIHQWPATLVQPVGSPLSLECTVEGTSNPNLYWYRQAAGRGLQLLFYSVGIGQISSEVPQNLSASRPQDRQFILSSKKLLLSDSGFYLCAWGRVATNEKLFFGSGTQLSVL.

The chain carries TRBV2 and TRBJ2-2, with 13 bases matching TRBD2. The CDR3 is 17 amino acids. The V segment lost 5 bases and the J segment 2 bases; nucleotides outside the gene matches: 5. Germline V gives CDR1 SNHLY, CDR2 FYNNEI. The CDR3 here is CASSSTSGGPNTGELFF. In DNA form, the CDR3 reads TGTGCCAGCAGTTCGACTAGCGGGGGGCCAAACACCGGGGAGCTGTTTTTT.

The chain has TRBV18 and TRBJ1-1; 8 bases fit TRBD1. The CDR3 is made up of 15 amino acids. V gave up 5 bases and J gave up 1 base; unmatched junction bases: 6. The germline CDR1 and CDR2 sequences are KGHSH and LQKENI. As DNA, the CDR3 is TGTGCCAGCTCATGGACAGGGCCAGAGAACACTGAAGCTTTCTTT. Translating it yields CASSWTGPENTEAFF.

The V gene is TRBV15, the J gene TRBJ1-6, with D uncertain. V dropped 8 bases and J dropped 5 bases, with 16 bases sitting between them. The germline CDR1 and CDR2 sequences are LNHNV and YYDKDF (reference sequence). This CDR3 region has 15 residues. The CDR3: CATGITVGDNSPLHF. The CDR3 DNA sequence: TGTGCCACCGGAATAACGGTGGGAGATAATTCACCCCTCCACTTT.

The V and J genes are TRBV6-5 and TRBJ2-2, with TRBD1 identical over 7 bases. CDR3 size: 14 residues. The V and J ends lost 5 bases and 4 bases, in that order; junction bases with no gene match: 4. Per the germline V gene, CDR1 is MNHEY and CDR2 is SVGAGI. The CDR3 nucleotides are TGTGCCAGCAGTCCCGGGACAGTCACCGGGGAGCTGTTTTTT. This gives the protein CASSPGTVTGELFF.

DNA of the CDR3: TGTGCCAGCAGCGAGAGCCCGTCACAGATATACGAGCAGTACTTC. Protein product: CASSESPSQIYEQYF. The chain is built from TRBV6-5 and TRBJ2-7, with D unresolved. The CDR3 contains 15 residues. The germline CDR1 and CDR2 sequences are MNHEY and SVGAGI. Trimming stripped 6 bases from V and 4 bases from J, with 19 bases between.

In this sample, this clone turned up once. The V call is TRBV28, the J call TRBJ1-2; D gene ambiguous. Germline V CDR1 and CDR2: MDHEN, SYDVKM. Trimming removed 7 bases at V and 6 bases at J, with 15 bases between. The CDR3 extends over 13 amino acids. The DNA for the CDR3 is TGTGCCAGCACCCCGGCGGGAGATAATGGCTACACCTTC. It specifies CASTPAGDNGYTF.

The V call is TRBV9, the J call TRBJ2-1; 13 positions match TRBD2. Per the germline V gene, CDR1 is SGDLS and CDR2 is YYNGEE. Trimming at V came to 4 bases and at J to 0 bases, leaving 7 bases not matched to a gene. The CDR3 is made up of 18 amino acids. CDR3 sequence reads: CASSRLWTSGSSYNEQFF. For the CDR3, the DNA is TGTGCCAGCAGCAGACTCTGGACTAGCGGGAGCTCCTACAATGAGCAGTTCTTC.

This clone was picked up one time. The chain joins TRBV21-1 to TRBJ1-4. TRBV21-1 corresponds to a pseudogene. The CDR3 extends over 16 amino acids. CDR3 coding DNA: TGTGCCAGCAGCAAAGTAGGAGGGGTCGATAATGAAAAACTGTTTTTT. Translating gives CASSKVGGVDNEKLFF.

This clone turned up a few times. The rearrangement uses TRBV29-1 and TRBJ1-2, with 8 bases matching TRBD1. After removal of 5 bases from V and 9 bases from J, the junction contained 5 bases not matched to a gene. CDR1 SQVTM and CDR2 ANQGSEA come from the germline V gene. This CDR3 spans 11 amino acids. The CDR3 sequence: CSVRAGGSYTF. The CDR3 DNA reads TGCAGCGTTCGGGCAGGGGGCAGCTACACCTTC.

The V gene is TRBV28, the J gene TRBJ1-1; maybe TRBD1 (6 bases). V lost 5 bases and J 4 bases, leaving 14 bases between the germline ends. Germline assignment: CDR1 MDHEN and CDR2 SYDVKM. This CDR3 comprises 14 residues. In nucleotides, the CDR3 is TGTGCCAGCAGTCTAGGGGGTACCTTCACTGAAGCTTTCTTT. Translating it yields CASSLGGTFTEAFF.

The J gene is TRBJ1-4, the V gene TRBV5-1, with TRBD1 identical over 9 bases. V was pared by 5 bases and J by 7 bases, with 12 bases of the junction left unmatched. The CDR3 consists of 16 residues. Germline CDR1 and CDR2: SGHRS and YFSETQ. CDR3 region: CASRSGTGSGGEKLFF. In DNA form, the CDR3 reads TGCGCCAGCAGATCCGGGACAGGGTCGGGAGGTGAAAAACTGTTTTTT.

The chain couples TRBV7-9 to TRBJ1-6; 7 bases line up with TRBD1. CDR1 and CDR2 from the germline V gene are SEHNR and FQNEAQ (reference sequence). The ends lost 5 bases at V and 6 bases at J; junction bases unmatched: 4. The length of the CDR3 is 14 residues. CDR3 nucleotide sequence: TGTGCCAGCAGCATAAACAGGGGTAATTCACCCCTCCACTTT. It encodes CASSINRGNSPLHF. Full variable domain (remainder filled in from reference TRBV7-9 and TRBJ1-6): DTGVSQNPRHKITKRGQNVTFRCDPISEHNRLYWYRQTLGQGPEFLTYFQNEAQLEKSRLLSDRFSAERPKGSFSTLEIQRTEQGDSAMYLCASSINRGNSPLHFGNGTRLTVT.

The V gene is TRBV24-1, the J gene TRBJ2-1; 10 nucleotides line up with TRBD2. The ends lost 0 bases at V and 4 bases at J; junction bases unmatched: 11. The V gene's germline CDR1 is KGHDR and CDR2 SFDVKD. The length of the CDR3 is 19 residues. CDR3 in DNA: TGTGCCACCAGTGATTTGCCTCGAAGCGGGAGGGGTAGGTACAATGAGCAGTTCTTC. It translates to CATSDLPRSGRGRYNEQFF.

The chain combines TRBV7-6 with TRBJ2-3, with a possible D match to TRBD1 (5 bases). Germline V gene lookup returns CDR1 SGHVS and CDR2 FNYEAQ. The CDR3 contains 14 residues. V was shortened by 2 bases and J by 1 base, with 7 bases between the two germline ends. The CDR3 here is CASSLTRGTDTQYF. CDR3 sequence (DNA): TGTGCCAGCAGCTTAACCAGGGGCACAGATACGCAGTATTTT.

This sequence joins TRBV11-1 and TRBJ2-7; TRBD2 matches 7 bases. With V trimmed by 4 bases and J by 2 bases, 8 bases remained unmatched. Germline V CDR1 and CDR2: SGHAT, FQDESV (reference sequence). This CDR3 region has 15 residues. Written as DNA, the CDR3 is TGTGCCAGCAGCTCAAACCTAGCGGACCCCTACGAGCAGTACTTC. Its protein product is CASSSNLADPYEQYF.

The V and J genes are TRBV5-1 and TRBJ2-7; 8 nucleotides agree with TRBD2. V lost 5 bases to trimming and J lost 6 bases; unmatched junction nucleotides: 7. The CDR3 has 13 amino acids. Per germline, CDR1 SGHRS and CDR2 YFSETQ. The CDR3 DNA reads as TGCGCCAGCAGTTCAGCGGGAGTCTCCGAGCAGTACTTC. Its translation: CASSSAGVSEQYF.

Note on this clone: The same CDR3 is also encoded by other DNA sequences in this sample. The CDR3 DNA reads TGTGCCAGCAGCCTTGGACAGGAAGAAGAGACCCAGTACTTC. Protein sequence: CASSLGQEEETQYF. The chain is built from TRBV7-9 and TRBJ2-5; the match to TRBD1 covers 7 bases. The CDR3 consists of 14 residues. Germline values: CDR1 SEHNR, CDR2 FQNEAQ (reference sequence). V dropped 5 bases and J dropped 3; count of bases not matched to a gene: 6.

The chain joins TRBV28 to TRBJ2-7, with TRBD2 identical over 11 bases. CDR3 length: 17 residues. J gave up 2 bases and V 5 bases, and 11 bases lay outside the gene matches. Germline CDR1 and CDR2: MDHEN and SYDVKM. The CDR3 region has the DNA TGTGCCAGCAGTGAACTATCCGGGACTAGCGGAACCTACGAGCAGTACTTC. Translating it yields CASSELSGTSGTYEQYF.

This chain uses TRBV30 with TRBJ2-1; 11 bases agree with TRBD2. From germline, CDR1 is GTSNPN and CDR2 SVGIG (reference sequence). V lost 3 bases to trimming and J lost 5 bases; unmatched junction nucleotides: 9. This CDR3 is 16 amino acids long. The CDR3 sequence: CAWRFTSGSWDNEQFF. The CDR3 bases are TGTGCCTGGAGATTTACTAGCGGGAGTTGGGACAATGAGCAGTTCTTC.